This T cell receptor (beta chain) comes out of a study of blood T cell repertoires in COVID-19. In the original analysis: How many nucleated cells were present was estimated from reference gene primer amplification. Some clones are missing from TCRdb's copy, which holds only in-frame ones; the method was immunoSEQ multiplex PCR. The V and J calls and clone size are taken from that table; D and trimming were inferred from the DNA. This table has over 200,000 clones, around nine tenths appearing once. The V and J ends lost 5 bases and 7 bases, in that order; junction bases with no gene match: 6. Germline values: CDR1 SGHAT, CDR2 FQNNGV. This CDR3 is built from 16 residues.

The chain is built from TRBV11-2 and TRBJ2-1; 15 bases match TRBD2. Source material: peripheral blood. The TCR comes from a man in his 60s with COVID-19, enrolled during active disease. The CDR3 sequence: CASSTGLAGGQNEQFF. The CDR3 DNA follows: TGTGCCAGCAGCACCGGACTAGCGGGAGGGCAAAATGAGCAGTTCTTC.